A selection of T cell receptor beta chains follows, all from one sample in a study of cytomegalovirus exposure and HLA in healthy donors. The method was immunoSEQ multiplex PCR; TCRdb's version includes in-frame clones alone and lacks a portion of them. The repertoire has roughly 100,000 clones, roughly 95% of them found once; the top ten carry roughly 0.9%. The sample taken for sequencing was PBMCs. The receptors were gathered from a woman aged 18-30 years in good health and CMV-seronegative. Each CDR3 is given with its conserved first and last residue. The D gene is left open where the match is weak.

CASSPQRETGTGNTIYF	TGTGCCAGCTCACCGCAAAGGGAGACAGGGACTGGAAACACCATATATTTT	TRBV18	TRBJ1-3	TRBD1
CATSRPYAGETSSGNTIYF	TGTGCCACCAGCAGACCCTACGCAGGGGAAACATCCTCTGGAAACACCATATATTTT	TRBV15	TRBJ1-3	NA
CASSVATSGYNEQFF	TGTGCCAGCAGCGTAGCGACCTCGGGGTACAATGAGCAGTTCTTC	TRBV7-6	TRBJ2-1	NA
CASSLDRGNEKLFF	TGCGCCAGCAGCTTAGACAGGGGTAATGAAAAACTGTTTTTT	TRBV5-1	TRBJ1-4	TRBD1
CASSYTGTGSYEQYF	TGTGCCAGCAGTTATACCGGGACAGGGTCCTACGAGCAGTACTTC	TRBV7-2	TRBJ2-7	TRBD1
CASSLEPGHNTGELFF	TGTGCCAGCAGCTTAGAGCCCGGACACAACACCGGGGAGCTGTTTTTT	TRBV11-2	TRBJ2-2	NA
CASSSRGMASGNTIYF	TGTGCCAGTAGTAGCAGGGGAATGGCCTCTGGAAACACCATATATTTT	TRBV19	TRBJ1-3	NA
CASSFRGTSGYEQYF	TGTGCCAGCAGCTTTAGAGGGACTAGCGGTTACGAGCAGTACTTC	TRBV13	TRBJ2-7	TRBD2
CASSLGGPYNSPLHF	TGCGCCAGCAGTCTCGGGGGTCCCTATAATTCACCCCTCCACTTT	TRBV23-1	TRBJ1-6	NA
CASSPPTNEQYF	TGTGCCAGCAGTCCCCCCACTAACGAGCAGTACTTC	TRBV25-1	TRBJ2-7	NA
CASSQEQRGYQETQYF	TGCGCCAGCAGCCAAGAGCAGCGGGGGTACCAAGAGACCCAGTACTTC	TRBV4-1	TRBJ2-5	TRBD2
CASSVTEETGELFF	TGTGCCAGCAGTGTTACTGAGGAAACCGGGGAGCTGTTTTTT	TRBV6-1	TRBJ2-2	NA
CASSLGGATNEKLFF	TGCGCCAGCAGCTTGGGGGGCGCAACTAATGAAAAACTGTTTTTT	TRBV5-1	TRBJ1-4	NA
CATSWGPFGGNEQFF	TGTGCCACCAGCTGGGGACCTTTCGGGGGGAATGAGCAGTTCTTC	TRBV15	TRBJ2-1	TRBD2
CASSFPGLAGEYEQYF	TGTGCCAGCAGCTTCCCTGGACTAGCGGGGGAGTACGAGCAGTACTTC	TRBV7-8	TRBJ2-7	TRBD2
CASSLAGSEQYF	TGTGCCAGCAGCTTAGCAGGATCCGAGCAGTACTTC	TRBV11-2	TRBJ2-7	NA
CSVGGQDNTGELFF	TGCAGCGTTGGAGGACAGGACAACACCGGGGAGCTGTTTTTT	TRBV29-1	TRBJ2-2	TRBD1
CASSLGQWGTDTQYF	TGTGCCAGCAGCTTGGGACAGTGGGGCACAGATACGCAGTATTTT	TRBV5-8	TRBJ2-3	NA
CASRFSGRNTGELFF	TGTGCCAGCAGATTTAGCGGGAGGAACACCGGGGAGCTGTTTTTT	TRBV6-5	TRBJ2-2	TRBD2
CASSLGVRVGYGYTF	TGCGCCAGCAGCTTGGGTGTCAGGGTTGGGTATGGCTACACCTTC	TRBV5-1	TRBJ1-2	NA
CASSRAGDTEAFF	TGTGCCAGTAGTCGGGCAGGGGACACTGAAGCTTTCTTT	TRBV19	TRBJ1-1	NA
CASSLAGTGGIYGYTF	TGCGCCAGCAGCTTGGCGGGGACAGGGGGAATTTATGGCTACACCTTC	TRBV5-1	TRBJ1-2	TRBD1
CASSHPLAGGADTQYF	TGTGCCAGCAGTCACCCACTAGCGGGAGGAGCCGATACGCAGTATTTT	TRBV9	TRBJ2-3	TRBD2
CSVGTGDGLNEKLFF	TGCAGCGTTGGAACAGGGGATGGACTGAATGAAAAACTGTTTTTT	TRBV29-1	TRBJ1-4	TRBD1
CASSLGRGGNQPQHF	TGTGCCAGCAGCTTGGGTCGGGGTGGCAATCAGCCCCAGCATTTT	TRBV11-2	TRBJ1-5	NA
CASSPLSSYEQYF	TGTGCCAGCTCACCTCTTAGCTCCTACGAGCAGTACTTC	TRBV18	TRBJ2-7	NA
CASSLARTGGSEQYF	TGTGCCAGCAGCTTAGCCCGGACAGGGGGAAGCGAGCAGTACTTC	TRBV7-9	TRBJ2-7	TRBD1
CASSQGQGAYEQYF	TGCGCCAGCAGCCAAGGACAGGGCGCCTACGAGCAGTACTTC	TRBV4-3	TRBJ2-7	TRBD1